This paragraph covers one TCR beta chain sequence. This sample is part of a study of T-cell memory formation after mild COVID-19. Study context: The study found TCR clusters largely donor specific.

The CDR3 loop spans 13 amino acids. Germline CDR1 and CDR2: SGHTA and FQGTGA. The V end was cut by 4 bases, the J end by 2 bases, with 7 bases between. 5'RACE primed from the constant segment yielded TCR alpha and TCR beta cDNA libraries bearing sample barcodes and UMIs. In TCRdb, the 5' RACE reads were re-called with MiXCR into one record per CDR3 protein. This sample has more than 120,000 distinct CDR3 sequences, with about 5.5% found just once. This TCR was recovered from an adult woman who had mild COVID-19 (a few samples of this study predate the infection). Cell type and time point are not known. Sequencing used PBMCs or a T cell subset sorted from them (not recorded which). V is TRBV7-3 and J is TRBJ2-3; D gene ambiguous. CDR3: CASSSGPTDTQYF. The CDR3, as DNA: TGTGCCAGCAGCTCCGGGCCCACAGATACGCAGTATTTT.